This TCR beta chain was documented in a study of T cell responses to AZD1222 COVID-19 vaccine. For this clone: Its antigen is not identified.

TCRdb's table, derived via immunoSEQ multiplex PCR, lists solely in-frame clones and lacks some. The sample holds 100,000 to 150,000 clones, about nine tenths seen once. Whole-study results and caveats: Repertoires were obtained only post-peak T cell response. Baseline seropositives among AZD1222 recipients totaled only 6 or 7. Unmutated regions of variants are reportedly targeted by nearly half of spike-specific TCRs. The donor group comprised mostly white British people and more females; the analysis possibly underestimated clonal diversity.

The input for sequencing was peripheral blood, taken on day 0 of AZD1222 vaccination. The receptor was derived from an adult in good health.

The CDR3 loop reads CASSPGQGQPQHF. The CDR3 DNA reads TGTGCCAGCAGTCCGGGACAGGGGCAGCCCCAGCATTTT. V and J are TRBV12-3 or TRBV12-4 and TRBJ1-5; 10 positions agree with TRBD1. CDR3 size: 13 residues. V gave up 5 bases and J gave up 7 bases; unmatched junction bases: 2.